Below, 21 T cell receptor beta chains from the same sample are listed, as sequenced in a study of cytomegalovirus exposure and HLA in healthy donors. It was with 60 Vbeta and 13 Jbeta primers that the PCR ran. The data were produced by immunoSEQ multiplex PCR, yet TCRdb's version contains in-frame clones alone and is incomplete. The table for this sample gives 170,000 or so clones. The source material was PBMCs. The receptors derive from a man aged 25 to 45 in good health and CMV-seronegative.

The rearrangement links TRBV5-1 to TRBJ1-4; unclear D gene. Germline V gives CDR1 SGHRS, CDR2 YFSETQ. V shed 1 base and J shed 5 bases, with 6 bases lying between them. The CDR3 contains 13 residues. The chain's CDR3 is CASSLFPNEKLFF. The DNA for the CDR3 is TGCGCCAGCAGCTTGTTCCCGAATGAAAAACTGTTTTTT.

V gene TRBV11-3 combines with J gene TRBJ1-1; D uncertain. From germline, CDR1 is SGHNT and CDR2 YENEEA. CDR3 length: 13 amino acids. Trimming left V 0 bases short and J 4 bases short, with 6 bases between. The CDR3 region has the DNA TGTGCCAGCAGCTTAGAGGAGGGCACTGAAGCTTTCTTT. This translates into CASSLEEGTEAFF.

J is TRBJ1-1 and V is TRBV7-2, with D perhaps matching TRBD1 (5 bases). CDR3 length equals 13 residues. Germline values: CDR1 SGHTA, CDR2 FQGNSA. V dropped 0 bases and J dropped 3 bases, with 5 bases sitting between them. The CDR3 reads CASSLAGDTEAFF. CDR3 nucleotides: TGTGCCAGCAGCTTAGCAGGGGACACTGAAGCTTTCTTT.

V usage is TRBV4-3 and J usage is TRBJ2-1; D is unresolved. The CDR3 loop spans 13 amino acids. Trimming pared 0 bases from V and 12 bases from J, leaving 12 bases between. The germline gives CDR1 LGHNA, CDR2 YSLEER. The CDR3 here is CASSQEISAGQFF. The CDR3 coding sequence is TGCGCCAGCAGCCAAGAAATCTCAGCAGGGCAGTTCTTC.

Here the CDR3 reads CASSRRGGAGFDEQFF. CDR3 DNA: TGTGCCAGCAGCCGCCGGGGAGGAGCGGGATTCGATGAGCAGTTCTTC. V and J are TRBV13 and TRBJ2-1; 7 bases match TRBD2. Looked up from germline, CDR1 is PRHDT and CDR2 is FYEKMQ (reference sequence). The CDR3 covers 16 residues. Trimming removed 5 bases from V and 8 bases from J; junction bases left unmatched: 15.

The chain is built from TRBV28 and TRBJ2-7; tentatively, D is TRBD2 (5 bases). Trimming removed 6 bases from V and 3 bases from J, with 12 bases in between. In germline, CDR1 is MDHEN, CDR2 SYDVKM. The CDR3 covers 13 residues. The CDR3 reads CASRRTANYEQYF. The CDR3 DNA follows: TGTGCCAGCAGGCGGACTGCCAACTACGAGCAGTACTTC.

CDR3 region: CASSFGRENEKLFF. DNA of the CDR3: TGTGCCAGCAGCTTCGGCAGGGAAAATGAAAAACTGTTTTTT. The chain employs TRBV5-5 and TRBJ1-4, with a possible D match to TRBD1 (5 bases). V was shortened by 2 bases and J by 5 bases, with 10 bases between the two germline ends. This CDR3 has 14 residues. CDR1 and CDR2 from the germline V gene are SGHKS and YYEKEE (reference sequence).

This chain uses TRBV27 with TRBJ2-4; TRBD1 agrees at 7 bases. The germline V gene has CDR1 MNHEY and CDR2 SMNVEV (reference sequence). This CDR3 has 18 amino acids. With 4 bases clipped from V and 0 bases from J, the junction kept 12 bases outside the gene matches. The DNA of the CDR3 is TGTGCCAGCAGTTCCAATCCCCGCGACAGGGCAGCCAAAAACATTCAGTACTTC. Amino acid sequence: CASSSNPRDRAAKNIQYF.

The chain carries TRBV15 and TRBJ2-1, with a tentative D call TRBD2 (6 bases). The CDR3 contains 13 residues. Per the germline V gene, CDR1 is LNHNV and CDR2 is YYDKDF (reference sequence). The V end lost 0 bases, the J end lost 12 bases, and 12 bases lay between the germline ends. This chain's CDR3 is CATSRDSAGWQFF. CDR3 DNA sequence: TGTGCCACCAGCAGAGATTCGGCGGGATGGCAGTTCTTC.

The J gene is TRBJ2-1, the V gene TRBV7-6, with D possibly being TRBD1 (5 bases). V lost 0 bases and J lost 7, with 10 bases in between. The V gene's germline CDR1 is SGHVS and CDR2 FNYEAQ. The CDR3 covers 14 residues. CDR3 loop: CASSLASGWNEQFF. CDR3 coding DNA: TGTGCCAGCAGCTTAGCGTCAGGGTGGAATGAGCAGTTCTTC.

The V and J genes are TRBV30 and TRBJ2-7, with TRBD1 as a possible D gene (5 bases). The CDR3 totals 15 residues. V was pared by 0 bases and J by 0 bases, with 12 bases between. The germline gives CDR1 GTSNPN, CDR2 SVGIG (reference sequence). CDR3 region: CAWSVMGRHSYEQYF. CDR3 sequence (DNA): TGTGCCTGGAGTGTAATGGGGCGCCACTCCTACGAGCAGTACTTC.

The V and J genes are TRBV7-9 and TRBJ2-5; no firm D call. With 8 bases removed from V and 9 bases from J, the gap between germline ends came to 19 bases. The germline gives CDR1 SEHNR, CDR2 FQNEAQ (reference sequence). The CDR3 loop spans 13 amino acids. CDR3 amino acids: CASGPRPRTAQYF. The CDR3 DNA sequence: TGTGCCAGCGGGCCGAGACCTCGTACGGCCCAGTACTTC.

The CDR3 DNA reads TGTGCCTGGACTCGGGGGATGGGGAACACTGAAGCTTTCTTT. Translation gives CAWTRGMGNTEAFF. The chain has TRBV30 and TRBJ1-1; possible D gene TRBD1, 5 bases. The CDR3 contains 14 residues. V lost 4 bases to trimming and J lost 1 base, with 13 bases between them. The V gene's germline CDR1 is GTSNPN and CDR2 SVGIG (reference sequence). The full variable domain, its missing parts supplied by reference TRBV30 and TRBJ1-1, is SQTIHQWPATLVQPVGSPLSLECTVEGTSNPNLYWYRQAAGRGLQLLFYSVGIGQISSEVPQNLSASRPQDRQFILSSKKLLLSDSGFYLCAWTRGMGNTEAFFGQGTRLTVV.

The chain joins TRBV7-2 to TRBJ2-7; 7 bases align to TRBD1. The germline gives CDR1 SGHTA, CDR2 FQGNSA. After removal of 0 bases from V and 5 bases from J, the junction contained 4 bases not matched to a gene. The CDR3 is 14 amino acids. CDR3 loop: CASSLATGQNEQYF. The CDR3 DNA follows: TGTGCCAGCAGCTTAGCAACGGGACAGAACGAGCAGTACTTC.

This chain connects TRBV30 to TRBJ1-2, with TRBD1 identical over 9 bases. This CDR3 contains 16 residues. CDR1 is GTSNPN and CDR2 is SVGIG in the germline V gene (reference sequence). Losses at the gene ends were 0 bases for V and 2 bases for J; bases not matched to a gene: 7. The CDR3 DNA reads TGTGCCTGGAGTGTACGATGGGGACAGGGAAACTATGGCTACACCTTC. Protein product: CAWSVRWGQGNYGYTF.

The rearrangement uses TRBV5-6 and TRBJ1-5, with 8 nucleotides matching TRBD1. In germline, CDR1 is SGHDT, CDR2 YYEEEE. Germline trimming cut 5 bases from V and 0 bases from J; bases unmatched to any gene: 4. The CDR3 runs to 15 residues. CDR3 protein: CASRKDRDSNQPQHF. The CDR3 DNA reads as TGTGCCAGCAGGAAGGACAGGGATAGCAATCAGCCCCAGCATTTT. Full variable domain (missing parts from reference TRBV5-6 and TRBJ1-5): DAGVTQSPTHLIKTRGQQVTLRCSPKSGHDTVSWYQQALGQGPQFIFQYYEEEERQRGNFPDRFSGHQFPNYSSELNVNALLLGDSALYLCASRKDRDSNQPQHFGDGTRLSIL.

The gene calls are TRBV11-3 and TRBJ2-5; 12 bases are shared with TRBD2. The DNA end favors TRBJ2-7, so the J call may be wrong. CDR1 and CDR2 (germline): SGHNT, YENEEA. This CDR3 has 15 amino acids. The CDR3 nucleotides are TGTGCCAGCAGCTACAGACTAGCGGGAGTCGGCGAGCAGTACTTC. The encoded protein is CASSYRLAGVGEQYF.

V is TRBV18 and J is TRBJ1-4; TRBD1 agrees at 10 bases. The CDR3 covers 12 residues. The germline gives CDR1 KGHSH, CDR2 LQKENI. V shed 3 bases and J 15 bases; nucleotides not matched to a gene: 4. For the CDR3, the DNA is TGTGCCAGCTCACCGGCGGGACAGGGGTTGTTTTTT. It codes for CASSPAGQGLFF. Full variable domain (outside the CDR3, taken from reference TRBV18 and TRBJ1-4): NAGVMQNPRHLVRRRGQEARLRCSPMKGHSHVYWYRQLPEEGLKFMVYLQKENIIDESGMPKERFSAEFPKEGPSILRIQQVVRGDSAAYFCASSPAGQGLFFGSGTQLSVL.

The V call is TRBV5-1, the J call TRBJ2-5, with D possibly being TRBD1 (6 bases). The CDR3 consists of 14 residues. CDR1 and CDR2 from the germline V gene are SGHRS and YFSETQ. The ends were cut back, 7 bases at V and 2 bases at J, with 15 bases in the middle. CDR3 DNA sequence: TGCGCCAGCGTCCCCGGGACAACTCAAGAGACCCAGTACTTC. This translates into CASVPGTTQETQYF.

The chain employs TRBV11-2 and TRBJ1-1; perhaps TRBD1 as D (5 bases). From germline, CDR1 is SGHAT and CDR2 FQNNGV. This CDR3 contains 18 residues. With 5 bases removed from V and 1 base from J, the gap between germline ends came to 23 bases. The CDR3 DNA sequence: TGTGCCAGCAGCCTTAGTGGAATCGGTGTGACAGAGAACACTGAAGCTTTCTTT. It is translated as CASSLSGIGVTENTEAFF.

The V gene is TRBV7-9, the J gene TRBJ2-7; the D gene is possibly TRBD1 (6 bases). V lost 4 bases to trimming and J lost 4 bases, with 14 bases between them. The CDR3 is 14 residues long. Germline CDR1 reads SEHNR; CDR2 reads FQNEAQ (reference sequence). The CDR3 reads CASSSDSTLYEQYF. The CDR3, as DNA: TGTGCCAGCAGCTCGGACAGCACCCTATACGAGCAGTACTTC.